The TCR beta chain under discussion was sequenced for a study of graft-versus-host responses after intestinal transplantation. Across the whole study: Recipients were given multivisceral, liver-intestinal, or isolated intestinal transplants. Each recipient received anti-thymocyte globulin induction, then tacrolimus and steroids for around three years. Study-level points and caveats: Recipient marrow contained GvH clones, some of which appeared first in ileum or blood. Across patients carrying graft-donor T cell macrochimerism, allografts held high graft-versus-host to host-versus-graft clonal ratios.

This clone was found a few times. Antigen specificity is unknown. The method was immunoSEQ multiplex PCR; TCRdb's version includes in-frame clones alone and lacks a portion of them. Of roughly 110,000 clones listed, 80% to 90% are singletons. V shed 0 bases and J shed 4 bases, with 11 bases lying between them. Germline V gene sequence: CDR1 MNHNY, CDR2 SVGAGI (reference sequence). CDR3 length: 15 residues. J is TRBJ2-3 and V is TRBV6-6, with D perhaps TRBD1 (6 bases). This specimen was unstimulated CD4+ T cells sorted from spleen or lymph node cells, taken before transplant. The receptor was derived from a human donor who was the organ donor for an intestinal transplant. CDR3 nucleotides: TGTGCCAGCAGTTACTCCAGGGGTGGGGCAGATACGCAGTATTTT. Translating it yields CASSYSRGGADTQYF.